Below, 19 T cell receptor beta chains from the same sample are listed, as sequenced in a study of shared clonotypes between healthy human individuals. The repertoire was sequenced with immunoSEQ multiplex PCR; TCRdb's copy has only in-frame clones and lacks some. The sample contains 2 million to 2.5 million clones, more than 80% of which appear only once. Sequencing used naive CD4+ T cells from PBMCs. Regarding subset: CD45RA+ positively selected. These receptors all stem from a man younger than 35 in good health. Some clones in this sample may be carry-over from other donors' samples.

This clone was counted once. The chain uses TRBV28 and TRBJ2-1, with D possibly being TRBD2 (6 bases). CDR3 length equals 12 residues. The ends were cut back, 5 bases at V and 7 bases at J, with 9 bases in the middle. CDR1 and CDR2 (germline): MDHEN, SYDVKM. CDR3 amino acids: CASSTTRNEQFF. The CDR3 DNA is TGTGCCAGCAGTACGACTAGAAATGAGCAGTTCTTC.

About this clone itself: The sample has other DNA sequences that encode this CDR3 too. V usage is TRBV5-1 and J usage is TRBJ2-6; the D is unclear. Germline values: CDR1 SGHRS, CDR2 YFSETQ. V lost 4 bases to trimming and J lost 2 bases, with 13 bases between them. This CDR3 region has 16 residues. The CDR3 region is CASSLPSEAGANVLTF. CDR3 nucleotide sequence: TGCGCCAGCAGCCTCCCCAGTGAGGCTGGGGCCAACGTCCTGACTTTC. The variable domain in full, with the rest retrieved from reference TRBV5-1 and TRBJ2-6, is KAGVTQTPRYLIKTRGQQVTLSCSPISGHRSVSWYQQTPGQGLQFLFEYFSETQRNKGNFPGRFSGRQFSNSRSEMNVSTLELGDSALYLCASSLPSEAGANVLTFGAGSRLTVL.

The CDR3 sequence is CASSFGSIAGGETQYF. DNA of the CDR3: TGTGCCAGCAGCTTCGGGAGTATAGCGGGGGGGGAGACCCAGTACTTC. This chain joins TRBV7-6 and TRBJ2-5; 11 nucleotides align to TRBD2. The CDR3 extends over 16 amino acids. The trim removed 3 bases at V and 5 bases at J, leaving 8 bases unmatched. The germline CDR1 and CDR2 sequences are SGHVS and FNYEAQ.

This sequence joins TRBV28 and TRBJ2-7; no firm D call. Trimming pared 2 bases from V and 2 bases from J, leaving 10 bases between. CDR3 length: 14 amino acids. The V gene's germline CDR1 is MDHEN and CDR2 SYDVKM. The CDR3 loop reads CASSLPRAPYEQYF. The DNA for the CDR3 is TGTGCCAGCAGTTTACCCCGGGCACCCTACGAGCAGTACTTC.

This chain connects TRBV30 to TRBJ1-2; D ambiguous. V was shortened by 3 bases and J by 5 bases, with 13 bases between the two germline ends. This CDR3 spans 13 amino acids. CDR1 and CDR2 (germline): GTSNPN, SVGIG (reference sequence). CDR3 bases: TGTGCCTGGAGGGGTCGGGGAGGGTATGGCTACACCTTC. The encoded protein is CAWRGRGGYGYTF.

V is TRBV28 and J is TRBJ2-2; 9 bases agree with TRBD1. The V gene end was trimmed by 5 bases and the J gene end by 7 bases; junction bases not matched to a gene: 8. The V gene's germline CDR1 is MDHEN and CDR2 SYDVKM. The length of the CDR3 is 15 residues. The CDR3 is CASSPGTGFIGELFF. The CDR3 coding sequence is TGTGCCAGCAGTCCCGGGACAGGGTTTATCGGGGAGCTGTTTTTT.

V usage is TRBV2 and J usage is TRBJ2-1; 8 bases align to TRBD1. The CDR3 has 14 amino acids. Trimming at V came to 5 bases and at J to 10 bases, leaving 10 bases not matched to a gene. Germline lookup yields CDR1 SNHLY and CDR2 FYNNEI. As DNA, the CDR3 is TGTGCCAGCAGTCCTTTCGGACAGGGACGGGAGCAGTTCTTC. Translating it yields CASSPFGQGREQFF.

For this clone: Other DNA sequences from this sample encode an identical CDR3 as well. V usage is TRBV6-5 and J usage is TRBJ1-2; D unresolved. The germline gives CDR1 MNHEY, CDR2 SVGAGI. This CDR3 region has 13 residues. Deletions cut 2 bases from V and 1 base from J, with 5 bases between. In DNA, the CDR3 is TGTGCCAGCAGTTACGGCGGTAACTATGGCTACACCTTC. It encodes CASSYGGNYGYTF.

This sequence joins TRBV7-9 and TRBJ1-3; a weak D match, TRBD1 (6 bases). CDR1 and CDR2 (germline): SEHNR, FQNEAQ (reference sequence). The CDR3 consists of 16 residues. V lost 5 bases to trimming and J lost 0 bases, with 14 bases between them. CDR3 DNA: TGTGCCAGCAGCGGGTGGACAGCTTACTCTGGAAACACCATATATTTT. Translated: CASSGWTAYSGNTIYF.

The chain has TRBV27 and TRBJ2-2; 8 bases are a match to TRBD2. CDR1 MNHEY and CDR2 SMNVEV come from the germline V gene (reference sequence). J was trimmed by 6 bases and V by 2 bases; bases with no gene match: 14. The CDR3 has 18 amino acids. CDR3 bases: TGTGCCAGCAGTTTACGCACGACTACGGGAGGGTATCCCGGGGAGCTGTTTTTT. Encoded protein: CASSLRTTTGGYPGELFF.

This chain connects TRBV28 to TRBJ2-3; perhaps TRBD2 as D (5 bases). V was cut by 8 bases and J by 7 bases, with 13 bases left in between. Germline-derived CDR1 and CDR2 are MDHEN and SYDVKM. CDR3 length: 12 residues. Written as DNA, the CDR3 is TGTGCCAGCGGTGAGGGCTCACATACGCAGTATTTT. Translated, it gives CASGEGSHTQYF.

V gene TRBV11-2 combines with J gene TRBJ2-3; D possibly matches TRBD1 or TRBD2 (5 bases each). The CDR3 is 13 amino acids. Per the germline V gene, CDR1 is SGHAT and CDR2 is FQNNGV. The V end was cut by 5 bases, the J end by 7 bases, with 13 bases between. In nucleotides, the CDR3 is TGTGCCAGCAGCGACGGGACCTCTTATACGCAGTATTTT. Translated, it gives CASSDGTSYTQYF.

The chain joins TRBV28 to TRBJ1-4; a weak D match, TRBD1 (6 bases). This CDR3 has 17 residues. V lost 4 bases and J lost 0, with 15 bases in between. CDR1 is MDHEN, CDR2 SYDVKM, per germline. CDR3 amino acids: CASSSPGGPATNEKLFF. CDR3 nucleotides: TGTGCCAGCAGTTCCCCGGGGGGCCCGGCAACTAATGAAAAACTGTTTTTT.

The chain links TRBV7-9 to TRBJ2-1; 8 positions agree with TRBD1. CDR3 size: 12 residues. The junction had 4 bases not matched to a gene; V was cut back by 7 bases and J by 8 bases. Per the germline V gene, CDR1 is SEHNR and CDR2 is FQNEAQ (reference sequence). CDR3 amino acids: CASMQGAYEQFF. The CDR3 DNA sequence: TGTGCCAGCATGCAGGGGGCGTATGAGCAGTTCTTC.

The chain combines TRBV5-6 with TRBJ2-3, with D tentatively TRBD1 (5 bases). The CDR3 consists of 17 residues. Germline V gene sequence: CDR1 SGHDT, CDR2 YYEEEE. V shed 4 bases and J shed 2 bases, with 20 bases lying between them. In DNA form, the CDR3 reads TGTGCCAGCAGCCGCAGTGGGCAGGGTACTATCACAGATACGCAGTATTTT. Protein product: CASSRSGQGTITDTQYF.

The chain carries TRBV5-4 and TRBJ2-2; D gene uncertain. Trimming removed 4 bases from V and 3 bases from J, with 10 bases in between. The CDR3 spans 14 residues. CDR1 SGHNT and CDR2 YYREEE come from the germline V gene (reference sequence). The CDR3 spells CASSGDGYTGELFF. CDR3 in DNA: TGTGCCAGCAGCGGTGACGGGTACACCGGGGAGCTGTTTTTT.

The chain uses TRBV7-9 and TRBJ2-2, with a tentative D call TRBD2 (5 bases). V shed 10 bases and J shed 6 bases, with 21 bases lying between them. This CDR3 has 15 amino acids. Germline V CDR1 and CDR2: SEHNR, FQNEAQ (reference sequence). The CDR3 loop is CATAFRMVGAGELFF. The CDR3 nucleotides read TGTGCCACAGCCTTCCGAATGGTCGGGGCCGGGGAGCTGTTTTTT.

The rearrangement links TRBV2 to TRBJ2-7; TRBD2 matches 7 bases. V lost 7 bases to trimming and J lost 5 bases; unmatched junction nucleotides: 8. The CDR3 has 13 residues. Germline CDR1 and CDR2: SNHLY and FYNNEI. The chain's CDR3 is CASMRGGWDEQYF. For the CDR3, the DNA is TGTGCCAGCATGCGGGGAGGGTGGGACGAGCAGTACTTC. The complete variable domain, with remaining parts taken from reference TRBV2 and TRBJ2-7, reads EPEVTQTPSHQVTQMGQEVILRCVPISNHLYFYWYRQILGQKVEFLVSFYNNEISEKSEIFDDQFSVERPDGSNFTLKIRSTKLEDSAMYFCASMRGGWDEQYFGPGTRLTVT.

With regard to this clone: This CDR3 is also generated by other DNA sequences in the sample. CDR3 nucleotides: TGTGCCAGCAGCGTAGCTGGGTCGGCCTACAATGAGCAGTTCTTC. Residues: CASSVAGSAYNEQFF. The rearrangement joins TRBV9 to TRBJ2-1; D is unresolved. Germline values: CDR1 SGDLS, CDR2 YYNGEE. This CDR3 contains 15 residues. Trimming removed 0 bases from V and 2 bases from J, with 9 bases in between.